This T cell receptor (beta chain) is from a study of blood T cell repertoires in COVID-19 (dated by TCRdb to the early 2020s). Context from the whole study: Collaborator samples came from the United States, Italy and Spain and covered acute and convalescent phases of COVID-19. The material from the prospective study consisted of cDNA or gDNA derived from T cells, B-cell-depleted T cells, or PBMCs. Subjects who had been exposed to COVID-19, were actively infected with it, or had recovered from it provided the deeply sampled blood TCRbeta repertoires that made up the dataset. The repertoires were released in a freely available public database intended as a resource for research on the immune response to SARS-CoV-2. Samples were obtained from the ongoing ImmuneRACE study (first 160 participants) and from some 1,300 subjects provided by 6 global collaborators. The sample metadata nearly always contained a de-identified subject ID, COVID-19 status, age in years and sex. Where HLA class I and class II types were available, the types were taken from metadata supplied by the sample provider, not from assay-based typing.

The CDR3, from cysteine to phenylalanine, totals 11 residues. Only the CDR3 DNA stays, 33 bases, in frame from base 1. Trimming removed 10 bases from V and 8 bases from J, leaving 9 bases between the germline ends. CDR1 and CDR2 are drawn from the germline V gene: ENHRY, SYGVKD. To note about this clone: Its antigen specificity is not known. Nothing much larger sits one base from this clone, and base qualities are not available.

The immunoSEQ Assay, a bias-controlled multiplex PCR, was used to amplify TCRbeta CDR3 regions from genomic DNA. The authors' analysis ran thus. The number of nucleated cells in each sample was estimated from the amplification of reference gene primers within the assay. Sequence reads were collapsed and filtered to measure the absolute abundance of every unique TCRbeta CDR3 rearrangement. For each sample, productive Simpson clonality was calculated as the square root of Simpson's diversity index over productive rearrangements. This is the immuneACCESS table as TCRdb keeps it, with only in-frame sequences that have V and J called. A part of the clones is gone; compared with another copy, unresolved V genes explain less than half, and the rest is unexplained. That table is the source of V, J and clone size, and D and trimming were worked out from the DNA. The table for this sample lists fewer than 300,000 clones; about 85% of them were counted only once. 0.85% to 1% of the sample goes to the ten largest clones.

What the work shows at the level of the full study, not this receptor alone: The amount of clinical and demographic metadata varied by source and participant and was provided uncurated.

At one collaborating source in Seattle, patients were enrolled during active infection and were followed longitudinally through the course of disease. The collaborating institutions used their own protocols to collect whole blood in K2EDTA tubes. For TCRbeta analysis, collaborators shipped samples in one of three forms: frozen whole blood, isolated PBMCs, or DNA extracted from either of those sample types. Sequencing was performed on peripheral blood. This TCR derives from a human donor with COVID-19, enrolled during active disease. The donor label of this sample is uncertain. The V and J genes are TRBV10-3 and TRBJ1-6; perhaps TRBD1 is the D gene, with 5 bases matching. At the DNA level, the sequence is TGTGCCACCGCGGGGGATTCACCCCTCCACTTT. This gives the protein CATAGDSPLHF.